The rows below give T cell receptor beta chains drawn from one sample of a study of cytomegalovirus exposure and HLA in healthy donors. Libraries were prepared by immunoSEQ multiplex PCR; TCRdb keeps only in-frame clonotypes and omits some of them. The table records roughly 180,000 clones, roughly 80% of them present only once. The specimen was PBMCs. These receptors came from a man younger than 30 in good health and CMV-seropositive. Both conserved end residues are part of each CDR3. A D gene is named only where the DNA matches it firmly. Not all rows give a size; the values are once, few, many and, for expanded clones, a class.

-	-	TRBV15	TRBJ1-5	CATSRSPFGNQPQHF	TGTGCCACCAGCAGGAGTCCGTTCGGGAATCAGCCCCAGCATTTT
TRBD1	-	TRBV7-2	TRBJ1-1	CASSSQGARNTEAFF	TGTGCCAGCAGCTCTCAGGGGGCGCGGAACACTGAAGCTTTCTTT
-	-	TRBV27	TRBJ1-5	CASSPKHSNQPQHF	TGTGCCAGCAGTCCCAAGCATAGCAATCAGCCCCAGCATTTT
-	-	TRBV9	TRBJ1-2	CASSPRAYYGYTF	TGTGCCAGCAGCCCGCGGGCTTACTATGGCTACACCTTC
TRBD1	-	TRBV30	TRBJ2-5	CAGARDRGQTQYF	TGTGCCGGGGCTCGGGACAGGGGACAGACCCAGTACTTC
TRBD2	-	TRBV30	TRBJ2-7	CAWSVKGLAAGYEQYF	TGTGCCTGGAGTGTAAAGGGACTAGCGGCAGGTTACGAGCAGTACTTC
TRBD1	-	TRBV7-3	TRBJ2-7	CASSLSGQGVYEQYF	TGTGCCAGCAGCTTATCGGGACAGGGGGTCTACGAGCAGTACTTC
TRBD2	-	TRBV7-9	TRBJ2-1	CASSLPRAGDSYNEQFF	TGTGCCAGCAGCTTACCAAGGGCGGGAGATTCCTACAATGAGCAGTTCTTC
-	-	TRBV28	TRBJ2-7	CASRLGGGYEQYF	TGTGCCAGCAGGCTAGGGGGGGGCTACGAGCAGTACTTC
-	-	TRBV29-1	TRBJ2-4	CSVFVSSDDIQYF	TGCAGCGTTTTCGTCTCTAGCGACGACATTCAGTACTTC
TRBD1	-	TRBV2	TRBJ2-5	CASRETGGAGTQYF	TGTGCCAGCAGGGAAACAGGGGGCGCAGGGACCCAGTACTTC
-	-	TRBV6-6	TRBJ2-5	CASSYSAARGETQYF	TGTGCCAGCAGTTACTCGGCAGCCCGGGGGGAGACCCAGTACTTC
-	-	TRBV30	TRBJ2-5	CAWTSGQETQYF	TGTGCCTGGACCTCAGGACAAGAGACCCAGTACTTC
-	-	TRBV7-9	TRBJ1-3	CASSPPTGFSGNTIYF	TGTGCCAGCAGCCCCCCAACCGGGTTCTCTGGAAACACCATATATTTT
TRBD1	few	TRBV10-3	TRBJ2-7	CAISDQGQADGQYF	TGTGCCATCAGTGACCAAGGACAGGCGGATGGGCAGTACTTC
TRBD2	-	TRBV28	TRBJ2-3	CASSFTGLNTQYF	TGTGCCAGCAGTTTTACGGGACTAAATACGCAGTATTTT
-	-	TRBV2	TRBJ1-5	CASSKNRQTNQPQHF	TGTGCCAGCAGTAAAAATCGACAGACCAATCAGCCCCAGCATTTT
TRBD1	once	TRBV7-8	TRBJ2-3	CASSRDSMGDTQYF	TGTGCCAGCAGCCGGGACAGTATGGGAGATACGCAGTATTTT
TRBD1	-	TRBV27	TRBJ2-3	CASSPGGPTDTQYF	TGTGCCAGCAGTCCAGGGGGCCCCACAGATACGCAGTATTTT
TRBD1	-	TRBV7-6	TRBJ2-7	CASSQETGYEQYF	TGTGCCAGCAGCCAAGAGACAGGGTACGAGCAGTACTTC